This T cell receptor (beta chain) is from a study of blood T cell repertoires in COVID-19 (dated by TCRdb to about 2020). Background for the entire study: Samples from collaborators originated in the United States, Italy and Spain and spanned both the acute and convalescent phases of COVID-19. A freely available public database, intended as a resource for researchers studying the immune response to SARS-CoV-2, is where the repertoires were released. Samples came from the ongoing ImmuneRACE study (first 160 participants) plus 1,254 subjects from 6 global collaborators. The sample metadata nearly always contained a de-identified subject ID, COVID-19 status, age in years and sex. The prospective study material was composed of cDNA or gDNA derived from T cells, B-cell-depleted T cells, or PBMCs. Subjects who had been exposed to COVID-19, were actively infected with it, or had recovered from it provided the deeply sampled blood TCRbeta repertoires that made up the dataset. Where available, HLA class I and class II types were taken from metadata supplied by the sample provider and were not determined by assay-based typing. Points the paper makes about the study in general: The amount of clinical and demographic metadata varied by source and participant and was provided uncurated.

The junction shows trimming of 3 bases on V and 2 bases on J, and the gene matches do not reach 3 bases of it. The CDR3 goes from the cysteine to the phenylalanine over 14 residues. Only the CDR3 DNA stays, 42 bases, in frame from base 1. Looking up the germline V gene (reference sequence) yields CDR1 SEHNR and CDR2 FQNEAQ. One collaborating source in Seattle enrolled patients while the patients were actively infected and followed the patients over time throughout the course of disease. Each collaborating institution followed its own protocols to collect whole blood in K2EDTA tubes. Collaborator samples were shipped for TCRbeta analysis as frozen whole blood, isolated PBMCs, or DNA extracted from either sample type. The immunoSEQ Assay, a bias-controlled multiplex PCR, was used to amplify TCRbeta CDR3 regions from genomic DNA. The study's processing was this. The number of nucleated cells in each sample was estimated from the amplification of reference gene primers within the assay. Sequence reads were collapsed and filtered to measure the absolute abundance of every unique TCRbeta CDR3 rearrangement. For each sample, productive Simpson clonality was calculated as the square root of Simpson's diversity index over productive rearrangements. Here the immuneACCESS table is served through TCRdb, limited to in-frame sequences with V and J called. Missing clones are a known gap in these copies; in checked studies unresolved V genes cover under half, and the rest lacks a known reason. D and trimming come from the DNA, and the V and J calls and clone size come from that table. This sample holds about 160,000 clones; roughly 82% were observed only once. Of the sample, roughly 6.4% falls within the top ten clones.

A note on this clone: Its antigen remains undetermined. No base-level quality is on record; no much larger clone is a single base apart.

Sample: peripheral blood. The rearranged segments are TRBV7-9 and TRBJ2-5; a stretch of 7 junction bases matches TRBD1. This receptor was identified in a woman in her thirties or forties with COVID-19, enrolled during active disease. In nucleotide form, the sequence is TGTGCCAGCAGCTTGACGACAGGGCAAGAGACCCAGTACTTC. Translated, it reads CASSLTTGQETQYF.